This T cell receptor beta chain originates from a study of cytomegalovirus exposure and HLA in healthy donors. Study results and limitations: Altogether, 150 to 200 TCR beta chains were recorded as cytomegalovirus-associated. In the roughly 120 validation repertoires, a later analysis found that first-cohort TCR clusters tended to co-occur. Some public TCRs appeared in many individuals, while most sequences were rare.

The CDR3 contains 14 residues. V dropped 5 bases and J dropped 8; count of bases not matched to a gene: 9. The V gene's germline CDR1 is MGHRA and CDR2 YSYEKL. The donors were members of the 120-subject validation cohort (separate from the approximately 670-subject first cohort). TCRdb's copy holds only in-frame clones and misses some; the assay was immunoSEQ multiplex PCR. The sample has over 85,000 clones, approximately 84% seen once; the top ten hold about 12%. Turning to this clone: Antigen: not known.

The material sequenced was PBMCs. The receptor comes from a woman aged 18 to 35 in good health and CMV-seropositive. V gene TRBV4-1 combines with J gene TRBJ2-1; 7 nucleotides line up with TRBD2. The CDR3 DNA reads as TGCGCCAGCAGCTACAGCGGGGAGGCCCATGAGCAGTTCTTC. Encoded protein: CASSYSGEAHEQFF.